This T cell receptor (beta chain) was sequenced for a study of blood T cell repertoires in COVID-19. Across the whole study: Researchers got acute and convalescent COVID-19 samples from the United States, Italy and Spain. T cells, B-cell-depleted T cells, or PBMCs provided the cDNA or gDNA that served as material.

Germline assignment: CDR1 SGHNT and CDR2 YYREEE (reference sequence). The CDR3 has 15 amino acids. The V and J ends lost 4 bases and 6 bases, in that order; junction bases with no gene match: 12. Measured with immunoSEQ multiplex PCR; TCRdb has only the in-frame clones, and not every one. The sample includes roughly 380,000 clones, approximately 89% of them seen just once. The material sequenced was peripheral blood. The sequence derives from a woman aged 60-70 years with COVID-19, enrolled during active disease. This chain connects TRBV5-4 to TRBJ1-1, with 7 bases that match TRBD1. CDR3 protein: CASSRGQGGAAEAFF. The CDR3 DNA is TGTGCCAGCAGCCGCGGGCAAGGGGGCGCCGCTGAAGCTTTCTTT.